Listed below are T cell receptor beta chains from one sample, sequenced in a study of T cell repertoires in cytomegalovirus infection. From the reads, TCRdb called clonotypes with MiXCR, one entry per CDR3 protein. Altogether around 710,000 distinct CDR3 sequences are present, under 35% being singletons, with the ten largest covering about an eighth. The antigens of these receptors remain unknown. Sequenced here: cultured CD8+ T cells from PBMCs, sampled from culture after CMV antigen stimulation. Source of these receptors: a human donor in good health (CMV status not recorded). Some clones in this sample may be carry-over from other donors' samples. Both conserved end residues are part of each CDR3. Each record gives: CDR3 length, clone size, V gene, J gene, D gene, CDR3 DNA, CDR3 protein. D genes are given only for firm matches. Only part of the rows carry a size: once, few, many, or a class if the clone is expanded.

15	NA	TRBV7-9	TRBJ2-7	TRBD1	TGTGCCAGCAGCTTAGCAGGACAGGGCTTGTACGAGCAGTACTTC	CASSLAGQGLYEQYF
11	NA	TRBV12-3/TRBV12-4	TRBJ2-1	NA	TGTGCCAGCAGTCATTCGGATGAGCAGTTCTTC	CASSHSDEQFF
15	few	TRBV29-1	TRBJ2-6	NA	TGCAGCGTGCATTTGGCAGCCTCTGGGGCCAACGTCCTGACTTTC	CSVHLAASGANVLTF
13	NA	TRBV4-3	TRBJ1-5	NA	TGCGCCAGCAGCCAAGATCGTTTTCAGCCCCAGCATTTT	CASSQDRFQPQHF
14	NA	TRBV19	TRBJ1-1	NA	TGTGCCAGTAGTTTTGACGGGATGAACACTGAAGCTTTCTTT	CASSFDGMNTEAFF
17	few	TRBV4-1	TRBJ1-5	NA	TGCGCCAGCAGCCAAGATCCCCAGGGGATTGGCAATCAGCCCCAGCATTTT	CASSQDPQGIGNQPQHF
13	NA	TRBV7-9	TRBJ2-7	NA	TGTGCCAGCGGGGCAGGGTGGTCCTACGAGCAGTACTTC	CASGAGWSYEQYF
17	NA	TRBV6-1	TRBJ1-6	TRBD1	TGTGCCAGCAGTTCCCCGGACAGGGGCTACTTGAATTCACCCCTCCACTTT	CASSSPDRGYLNSPLHF
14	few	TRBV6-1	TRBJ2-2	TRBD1	TGTGCCAGCAGTGGACAGGGGCCCACCGGGGAGCTGTTTTTT	CASSGQGPTGELFF
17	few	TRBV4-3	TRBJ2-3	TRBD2	TGCGCCAGCAGCCAAGACCCTAGCGGCGGGAGCGGTGATACGCAGTATTTT	CASSQDPSGGSGDTQYF
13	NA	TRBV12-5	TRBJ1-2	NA	TGTGCTAGTGGTTCCCCAGGGGACCATGGCTACACCTTC	CASGSPGDHGYTF
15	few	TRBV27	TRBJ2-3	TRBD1	TGTGCCAGCAGTCGCCGGGACAGGGAGGCAGATACGCAGTATTTT	CASSRRDREADTQYF
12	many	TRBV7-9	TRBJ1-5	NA	TGTGCCTCAGAGGCTCCTAATCAGCCCCAGCATTTT	CASEAPNQPQHF
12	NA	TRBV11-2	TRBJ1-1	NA	TGTGCCATCCGACGGGTTGAGACTGAAGCTTTCTTT	CAIRRVETEAFF
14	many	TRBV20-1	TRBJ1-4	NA	TGCAGTGCTAGAGAGTCCGGGGGTTGGGAAAAACTGTTTTTT	CSARESGGWEKLFF
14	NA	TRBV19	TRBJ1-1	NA	TGTGCCAGTAGTATATGGCAGTCGAACACTGAAGCTTTCTTT	CASSIWQSNTEAFF
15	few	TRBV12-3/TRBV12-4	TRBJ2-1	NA	TGTGCCAGCAGTTTCGACAGTAAGATGATCAATGAGCAGTTCTTC	CASSFDSKMINEQFF
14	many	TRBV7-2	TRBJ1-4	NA	TGTGCCAGCAGCTTAGTGGGACGGGTTGAAAAACTGTTTTTT	CASSLVGRVEKLFF
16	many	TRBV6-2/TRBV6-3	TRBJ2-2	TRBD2	TGTGCCAGCAGTTATACAGGACTAGCGTACACCGGGGAGCTGTTTTTT	CASSYTGLAYTGELFF
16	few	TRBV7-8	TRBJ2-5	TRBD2	TGTGCCAGCAGCTTACTTAGCGGGGGGCGGGAAGAGACCCAGTACTTC	CASSLLSGGREETQYF
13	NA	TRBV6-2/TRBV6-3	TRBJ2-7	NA	TGTGCCAGCAGTTACTCGATACGCTACGAGCAGTACTTC	CASSYSIRYEQYF
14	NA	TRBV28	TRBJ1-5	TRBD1	TGTGCCAGCATTCAGGGGGTAGGGAATCAGCCCCAGCATTTT	CASIQGVGNQPQHF
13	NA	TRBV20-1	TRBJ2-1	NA	TGCAGTGCTAGACCCGGGGCCGGGGATGAGCAGTTCTTC	CSARPGAGDEQFF
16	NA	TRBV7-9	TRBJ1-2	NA	TGTGCCAGCAGCCCGCTTGGGATCGACAGGCACTATGGCTACACCTTC	CASSPLGIDRHYGYTF
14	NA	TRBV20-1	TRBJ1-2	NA	TGCAGTGCCACTGACCCAACCCGGGGGTATGGCTACACCTTC	CSATDPTRGYGYTF
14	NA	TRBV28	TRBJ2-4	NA	TGTGCCAGCAGTTACCAGACCTCCAAAAACATTCAGTACTTC	CASSYQTSKNIQYF
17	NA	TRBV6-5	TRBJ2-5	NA	TGTGCCAGCAGTGAAGCAAGGGAGGGGGGCCTCCAAGAGACCCAGTACTTC	CASSEAREGGLQETQYF
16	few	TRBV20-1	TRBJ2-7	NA	TGCAGTGCTAGAGAGAGCCCCGGGACCCTCCCCTACGAGCAGTACTTC	CSARESPGTLPYEQYF
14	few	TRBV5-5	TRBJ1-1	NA	TGTGCCAGCAGCTTGTTGGAAGGATCCACTGAAGCTTTCTTT	CASSLLEGSTEAFF
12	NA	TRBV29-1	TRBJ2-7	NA	TGCAGCGTCTGGGGACTTTCCCGGGAGCAGTACTTC	CSVWGLSREQYF
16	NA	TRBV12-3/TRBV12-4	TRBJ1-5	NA	TGTGCCAGCAGTTTAAATGGCGGACTCAGCAATCAGCCCCAGCATTTT	CASSLNGGLSNQPQHF
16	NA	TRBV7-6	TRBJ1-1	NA	TGTGCCAGCAGCAACGCAAACAAAGGGGCCGGCACTGAAGCTTTCTTT	CASSNANKGAGTEAFF
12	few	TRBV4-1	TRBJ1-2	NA	TGCGCCAGCAGCCAAGACGCAAGGGACTACACCTTC	CASSQDARDYTF
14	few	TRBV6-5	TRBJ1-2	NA	TGTGCCAGCAGTGGGGGGGCGCAGGGCTATGGCTACACCTTC	CASSGGAQGYGYTF
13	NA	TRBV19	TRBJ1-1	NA	TGTGCCAGTAGTATATCAGGGGATCCTGAAGCTTTCTTT	CASSISGDPEAFF